This is a list of T cell receptor beta chains from one sample in a study of T cell responses to AZD1222 COVID-19 vaccine. TCRdb's table, derived via immunoSEQ multiplex PCR, lists solely in-frame clones and lacks some. The sample comprises around 120,000 clones, roughly 87% of which are singletons, and just over 2.5% rests with the top ten. The starting material was peripheral blood, obtained 28 days after the second AZD1222 dose. These receptors all stem from an adult who received the AZD1222 COVID-19 vaccine. The conserved cysteine and the conserved F or W are not part of the CDR3 here. D genes are given only for firm matches.

>TRBV30|12|TRBD1|TRBJ1-5
AWSPGGSGQPQH
>TRBV27|13|-|TRBJ1-6
ASSLVSRGDSPLH
>TRBV19|14|-|TRBJ2-7
ASSIAGSGAPGEQY
>TRBV5-6|14|TRBD1|TRBJ1-6
ASSEAGTGRNSPLH
>TRBV15|12|TRBD2|TRBJ2-2
ATAGGADTGELF
>TRBV30|14|-|TRBJ1-6
AWTPQGLPLNSPLH
>TRBV5-1|12|-|TRBJ2-6
ASSLVAGANVLT
>TRBV19|13|-|TRBJ1-1
ASKQAGLMNTEAF
>TRBV7-2|12|TRBD1|TRBJ1-6
ASRLQGTNSPLH
>TRBV14|12|TRBD1|TRBJ1-2
ASSQLQGAFGYT
>TRBV11-1|12|-|TRBJ2-5
ASSLDIGRETQY
>TRBV6-2/TRBV6-3|14|TRBD1|TRBJ2-5
ASSARQGGFQETQY
>TRBV29-1|11|TRBD1|TRBJ1-4
SVGQGGGEKLF
>TRBV6-1|13|-|TRBJ2-1
ASSEMGGSYNEQF
>TRBV7-2|11|-|TRBJ1-6
ASSSHLNSPLH
>TRBV5-5|13|-|TRBJ1-6
ASSLLTGHNSPLH
>TRBV7-9|17|-|TRBJ2-5
ASSGGALRRGPRQETQY
>TRBV7-8|12|-|TRBJ2-7
ASSLWTTSYEQY
>TRBV4-2|13|TRBD1|TRBJ2-7
ASSQNDRGRYEQY
>TRBV7-2|13|TRBD2|TRBJ2-7
ASSPGGGGSYEQY
>TRBV2|11|-|TRBJ2-5
ASSPGYQETQY
>TRBV5-1|13|-|TRBJ1-6
ASSFSGPVNSPLH
>TRBV6-6|12|TRBD1|TRBJ1-4
ASSYSQGKEKLF
>TRBV4-3|12|TRBD1|TRBJ1-2
ASSRTGVDYGYT
>TRBV12-5|14|-|TRBJ1-1
ASGSPQVPLNTEAF
>TRBV6-6|9|-|TRBJ2-2
ASTERTAMF
>TRBV24-1|12|TRBD1|TRBJ1-2
ATSDSDRGYGYT
>TRBV6-2/TRBV6-3|13|-|TRBJ1-5
ASSIIQGPNQPQH
>TRBV19|13|-|TRBJ2-2
ASSIDNGGTGELF
>TRBV15|14|-|TRBJ2-3
ATSTRQVRGTDTQY
>TRBV4-3|13|-|TRBJ2-1
ASSQARGGGNEQF
>TRBV9|11|-|TRBJ1-2
ASSPQQGLGYT
>TRBV6-7|16|-|TRBJ2-5
ASSYSTLGGPTKETQY
>TRBV29-1|12|-|TRBJ2-2
SVGQGGGTGELF
>TRBV6-5|13|-|TRBJ1-1
ASSYSASLNTEAF
>TRBV6-5|14|-|TRBJ1-4
ASSYTPPGVNEKLF
>TRBV4-2|11|TRBD1|TRBJ1-2
ASSQGRGLGYT
>TRBV30|13|TRBD1|TRBJ1-6
AWKSGTGVGSPLH
>TRBV4-2|11|-|TRBJ2-3
ASSPSATDTQY
>TRBV19|12|TRBD1|TRBJ1-5
ASRYRGNNQPQH